This T cell receptor (beta chain) appears in the sequencing data of a study of T cell responses to AZD1222 COVID-19 vaccine (dated by TCRdb to the early 2020s). At the level of the whole study: A total of around 240 trial participants underwent TCR sequencing, of whom around 210 had received two doses of AZD1222 and 26 had received two doses of the MenACWY control vaccine. Trial participants were enrolled by age into 18-55, 56-69 and 70-plus year subgroups, with approximately 150, 30 and 60 TCR-sequenced participants respectively. Overall results and qualifications from the work: After two AZD1222 doses, spike-specific TCR breadth and depth were significantly higher than at day 0 and than in MenACWY recipients. Only a handful of AZD1222 recipients were SARS-CoV-2 seropositive at baseline, limiting conclusions about previously exposed vaccinees. No day 14 peak-response samples were available, so repertoires were characterized only after the peak T cell response. Nearly half of unique spike-specific TCRs reportedly recognized epitopes outside regions mutated in the B.1.351 and B.1.1.7 variants. Most participants were white British and females outnumbered males, and the authors suggested that clonal diversity may have been underestimated. CD4 TCRs associated with the vaccine covered the entire spike protein, and the dominant responses were in regions 160-218 and 743-854. In the small 56-69-year group, the increase in depth fell short of significance, most likely because of low power.

To note about this clone: The antigen it recognizes is unknown. The input lacks base qualities; no much larger clone sits a single base away.

This sample's time point label indicates: about 28 days (+/-7) after the second vaccine dose. Because spike-specific TCR depth and breadth did not differ between the two schedules, AZD1222 recipients who got a second dose at roughly 4 weeks were pooled with those who got a second dose at roughly 12 weeks. Vaccinee samples were obtained from the UK trials COV001 and COV002, which included a single-blind randomized controlled phase 2/3 trial of AZD1222 (ChAdOx1 nCoV-19) in healthy adults. For TCRbeta chain sequencing, PBMC samples were collected from trial participants at day 0 and at day 28 after the second dose. The CDR3 regions of human TCRbeta chains were analyzed by immunosequencing. Per the source publication's procedure: TCRs in the repertoires were matched against a reference library of SARS-CoV-2-specific TCRs that had been generated with the MIRA antigen-specificity platform. Breadth was defined as the fraction of unique TCRs that were SARS-CoV-2-associated, and depth was defined as the fraction of total T cells that were SARS-CoV-2-associated. Using the MIRA data, each spike-specific TCR was assigned both to the spike region to which the TCR was reactive and to a CD4 or CD8 class. Log10-transformed breadth and depth values were compared by one-way ANOVA with Sidak's multiple comparisons tests. TCRdb provides this immuneACCESS table in a form limited to in-frame rearrangements. Some clones are lacking; in checked studies, under half of them reflect an unresolved V gene, and why the rest are absent is not known. V and J calls and clone size are copied from that table; D and trimming were computed from the DNA. The sample records 150,000 to 200,000 clones, approximately 94% of which are singletons. Approximately 4.6% of the sample is in the top ten clones.

The CDR3, from cysteine to phenylalanine, totals 14 residues. Only the CDR3 part of the read is kept: 42 bases, read in frame from the first base. Trimming costs V 2 bases and J 5 bases, and their ends lie 11 bases apart. From the germline V gene, CDR1 is SGHDT and CDR2 is YYEEEE. The material sequenced was peripheral blood, taken 28 days after the second AZD1222 dose. This clonotype was sampled from an adult who received the AZD1222 COVID-19 vaccine. This receptor chain uses TRBV5-6 and TRBJ2-1, with no confident D gene call. The CDR3 region has the sequence CASSFDQFNNEQFF. DNA sequence: TGTGCCAGCAGCTTCGACCAGTTTAACAATGAGCAGTTCTTC.